Each of the 14 T cell receptor beta chains below was sequenced from the same sample in a study of monozygotic twins with inflammatory bowel disease. TCRdb reprocessed the 5' RACE reads; each CDR3 protein has one entry and no DNA is given. The sample features about 450,000 distinct CDR3 sequences, with 2% to 2.5% in its top ten. The material sequenced was blood. The receptors originated from a human donor with ulcerative colitis or Crohn's disease, or a healthy co-twin of an affected twin (not recorded which).

The chain carries TRBV7-8 and TRBJ2-1; the D call of TRBD1 rests on TCRdb alone, since no DNA is present to check it. The CDR3 extends over 14 amino acids. Looked up from germline, CDR1 is SGHVS and CDR2 is FQNEAQ. The CDR3 loop reads CASSYRGREGEQFF.

The chain employs TRBV5-1 and TRBJ2-1; no DNA is available, so the TRBD1 call from TCRdb remains unchecked. This CDR3 is 16 amino acids long. The germline V gene encodes CDR1 SGHRS and CDR2 YFSETQ. The CDR3 spells CASSLAVGQGDNEQFF.

The chain is built from TRBV11-2 and TRBJ2-1; with no DNA, the TCRdb D assignment of TRBD1 cannot be verified. The germline CDR1 and CDR2 sequences are SGHAT and FQNNGV. CDR3 length: 13 amino acids. CDR3 in amino acids: CASTSGSGNEQFF.

The rearrangement joins TRBV4-2 to TRBJ1-2; TCRdb selects TRBD1, and the lack of DNA leaves this call unchecked. Germline CDR1 is LGHNA and CDR2 is YNFKEQ. This CDR3 has 17 residues. The CDR3 protein is CASSPEDGTKSNYGYTF.

J is TRBJ2-5 and V is TRBV20-1; TCRdb names TRBD1, which stays unverified in the absence of DNA. This CDR3 is 14 amino acids long. Per germline, CDR1 DFQATT and CDR2 SNEGSKA (reference sequence). The chain's CDR3 is CSARDPGQGLDPYF.

The gene calls are TRBV12-3 or TRBV12-4 and TRBJ2-1; as DNA is missing, the TRBD2 call by TCRdb cannot be tested. The CDR3 runs 19 residues. CDR3 region: CASSPGTSGGASFSRRQFF.

The chain links TRBV30 to TRBJ1-2; TCRdb returns TRBD1, unconfirmable since there is no DNA. From germline, CDR1 is GTSNPN and CDR2 SVGIG (reference sequence). The CDR3 is 13 residues long. The CDR3 loop is CAWKGAGAYGYTF.

V usage is TRBV12-3 or TRBV12-4 and J usage is TRBJ1-5; the D call from TCRdb, TRBD1, cannot be confirmed without DNA. The CDR3 runs 17 residues. CDR3 region: CASSAAVSGQGNQPQHF.

V gene TRBV18 combines with J gene TRBJ2-3. This CDR3 is built from 14 residues. Per germline, CDR1 KGHSH and CDR2 LQKENI. CDR3: CASRTGTDTYTQYF. Full variable domain (missing parts from reference TRBV18 and TRBJ2-3): NAGVMQNPRHLVRRRGQEARLRCSPMKGHSHVYWYRQLPEEGLKFMVYLQKENIIDESGMPKERFSAEFPKEGPSILRIQQVVRGDSAAYFCASRTGTDTYTQYFGPGTRLTVL.

The chain is built from TRBV7-6 and TRBJ2-1; there is no DNA to check the TCRdb D call of TRBD1. The CDR3 runs 16 residues. CDR1 and CDR2 (germline): SGHVS, FNYEAQ. The CDR3 is CASSFLTGDSSYEQFF.

V gene TRBV4-1 combines with J gene TRBJ1-1. CDR1 and CDR2 (germline): MGHRA, YSYEKL. CDR3 length: 15 residues. CDR3 sequence reads: CASSQIAGMNTEAFF.

The chain recombines TRBV12-3 or TRBV12-4 with TRBJ1-5; no DNA is available, so the TRBD1 call from TCRdb remains unchecked. The CDR3 has 15 residues. CDR3 protein: CASSRRQGPNQPQHF.

The V call is TRBV5-1, the J call TRBJ2-1; TCRdb's D call, TRBD2, is unchecked because there is no DNA. The germline V gene encodes CDR1 SGHRS and CDR2 YFSETQ. The length of the CDR3 is 15 residues. The CDR3 loop reads CASSLTSGGGNEQFF.

This sequence joins TRBV14 and TRBJ1-1. The CDR3 covers 13 residues. Germline V gives CDR1 SGHDN, CDR2 FVKESK. The CDR3 is CASSHDGNTEAFF. The full variable domain, in which reference TRBV14 and TRBJ1-1 provide the parts outside the CDR3, is EAGVTQFPSHSVIEKGQTVTLRCDPISGHDNLYWYRRVMGKEIKFLLHFVKESKQDESGMPNNRFLAERTGGTYSTLKVQPAELEDSGVYFCASSHDGNTEAFFGQGTRLTVV.